This TCR beta chain was documented in a study of blood T cell repertoires in COVID-19. CDR1 is SGHTA and CDR2 is FQGNSA in the germline V gene. The CDR3 runs 13 residues. Trimming shortened V by 5 bases and J by 4 bases, and 9 bases separated the two germline ends. The data were produced by immunoSEQ multiplex PCR, yet TCRdb's version contains in-frame clones alone and is incomplete. This sample has 110,000 or so clones, with roughly four fifths found just once. Sequencing was performed on peripheral blood. This chain joins TRBV7-2 and TRBJ1-3; D is uncertain. The clonotype originates from a woman aged 70-85 years with acute or convalescent COVID-19. CDR3 DNA: TGTGCCAGCAGCGACGGAGCGGGAAACACCATATATTTT. Its translation is CASSDGAGNTIYF.